Here is one T cell receptor beta chain with its context. The antigen remains undetermined. Trimming removed 1 base at V and 7 bases at J, with 10 bases between. The germline V gene encodes CDR1 LGHNA and CDR2 YSLEER. CDR3 length: 13 amino acids. This sample was taken from a study of cytomegalovirus exposure and HLA in healthy donors. Measured with immunoSEQ multiplex PCR; TCRdb has only the in-frame clones, and not every one. The table has around 130,000 clones, about 83% seen once. Study-level results: The listing of 150 to 200 TCR beta chains classed them as cytomegalovirus-associated. Specificity of three CMV-associated chains for CMV antigens was verified in vitro.

The TCR originated in a woman aged 25 to 45 in good health and CMV-seronegative. Sample: PBMCs. J is TRBJ1-2 and V is TRBV4-3; no clear D. The CDR3, as DNA: TGCGCCAGCAGCCAAGCTGTCTCTCGTGGCTACACCTTC. This codes for CASSQAVSRGYTF.